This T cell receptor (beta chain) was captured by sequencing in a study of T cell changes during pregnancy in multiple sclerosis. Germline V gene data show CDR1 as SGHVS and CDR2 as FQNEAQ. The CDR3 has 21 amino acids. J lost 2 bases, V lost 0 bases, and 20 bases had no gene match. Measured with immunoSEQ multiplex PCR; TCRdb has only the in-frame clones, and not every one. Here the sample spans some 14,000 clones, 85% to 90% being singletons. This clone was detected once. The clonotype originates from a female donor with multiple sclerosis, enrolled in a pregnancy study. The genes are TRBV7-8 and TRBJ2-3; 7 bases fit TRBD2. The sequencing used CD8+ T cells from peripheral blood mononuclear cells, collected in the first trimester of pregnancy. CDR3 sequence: CASSLALYGGIKDLATDTQYF. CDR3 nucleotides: TGTGCCAGCAGCTTAGCCCTTTACGGGGGGATCAAAGACCTCGCCACAGATACGCAGTATTTT.